This T cell receptor (beta chain) originates from a study of post-analysis software for immune sequencing data. General study findings and limits: The F measure placed samples prepared in the same batch into strongly shared clusters.

This clonotype was observed a handful of times. The target antigen is unknown. Presence of unique molecular identifiers characterized the TCR beta cDNA libraries. Input of roughly 0.9 to 11 million T cells yielded roughly 530,000 cDNA molecules. TCRdb itself ran the PCR reads through MiXCR, one entry per CDR3 protein. The sample holds approximately 770,000 distinct CDR3 sequences, just over 45% seen once. The source is a girl aged 5-17 years with multiple sclerosis. The sequenced sample was blood.

CDR3 sequence (DNA): TGTGCCACCAGCAGAGATAGGGCAGGGGATCAGCCCCAGCATTTT. This translates into CATSRDRAGDQPQHF. The J gene is TRBJ1-5, the V gene TRBV15, with D possibly being TRBD1 (6 bases). V was pared by 0 bases and J by 5 bases, with 11 bases between. In germline, CDR1 is LNHNV, CDR2 YYDKDF (reference sequence). This CDR3 spans 15 amino acids.